Each of the 4 T cell receptor beta chains below was sequenced from the same sample in a study of T cell responses to AZD1222 COVID-19 vaccine. The data were produced by immunoSEQ multiplex PCR, yet TCRdb's version contains in-frame clones alone and is incomplete. Among 100,000 to 120,000 clones, about 87% were seen once, and the ten largest hold 1.5% to 2%. This sample comprised peripheral blood, obtained on day 0 of AZD1222 vaccination. The receptors derive from an adult in good health.

The genes are TRBV5-6 and TRBJ1-2; no reliable D call. The germline V gene has CDR1 SGHDT and CDR2 YYEEEE. Trimming removed 3 bases from V and 5 bases from J, with 11 bases in between. The CDR3 extends over 13 amino acids. CDR3 in amino acids: CASSSGPTYGYTF. CDR3 coding DNA: TGTGCCAGCAGCTCGGGTCCCACGTATGGCTACACCTTC.

This chain uses TRBV5-5 with TRBJ2-5; D gene unclear. Germline V gene data show CDR1 as SGHKS and CDR2 as YYEKEE (reference sequence). The CDR3 totals 17 residues. Between the trimmed V and J ends, which lost 4 bases and 0 bases, there was a span of 19 bases. CDR3 sequence (DNA): TGTGCCAGCAGCCCTCACCCCCCGGGCTCGTACCAAGAGACCCAGTACTTC. Residues: CASSPHPPGSYQETQYF.

The V gene is TRBV5-5, the J gene TRBJ1-5; D remains ambiguous. V was pared by 4 bases and J by 2 bases, with 19 bases between. The CDR3 spans 17 residues. CDR1 is SGHKS and CDR2 is YYEKEE in the germline V gene (reference sequence). The DNA of the CDR3 is TGTGCCAGCAGCCGGAGGGCCGATAGTACGGGCAATCAGCCCCAGCATTTT. This codes for CASSRRADSTGNQPQHF.

The genes are TRBV20-1 and TRBJ1-1; D is uncertain. Germline lookup yields CDR1 DFQATT and CDR2 SNEGSKA (reference sequence). CDR3 length: 13 residues. Trimming shortened V by 3 bases and J by 1 base, and 9 bases separated the two germline ends. The CDR3 region has the DNA TGCAGTGCTAGTCTCCTGGCGAACACTGAAGCTTTCTTT. Protein: CSASLLANTEAFF.